Presented here are 25 T cell receptor beta chains from one specimen sequenced in a study of human T cells and chemical hapten exposure. Time point defined: patch test 2, 6 weeks after DPC sensitization. The treatment here: therapeutic diphenylcyclopropenone sensitization with weekly scalp DPC. TCRdb independently ran MiXCR on the RACE reads; one entry per CDR3 protein. The sample records about 110,000 distinct CDR3 sequences, 9.2% being singletons. Here the sequenced sample was whole blood, taken in connection with sensitization to the hapten diphenylcyclopropenone (DPC). These receptors came from a middle-aged woman with alopecia areata. Some clones in this sample may be carry-over from other donors' samples.

There are a few counts of this clonotype. The chain carries TRBV7-9 and TRBJ2-3; 9 bases are a match to TRBD2. The V and J ends lost 5 bases and 3 bases, in that order; junction bases with no gene match: 6. The CDR3 has 15 amino acids. From germline, CDR1 is SEHNR and CDR2 FQNEAQ (reference sequence). The CDR3 reads CASSLSGGPTDTQYF. CDR3 coding DNA: TGTGCCAGCAGCCTTAGCGGGGGCCCAACAGATACGCAGTATTTT. The whole variable domain, remainder taken from reference TRBV7-9 and TRBJ2-3, is DTGVSQNPRHKITKRGQNVTFRCDPISEHNRLYWYRQTLGQGPEFLTYFQNEAQLEKSRLLSDRFSAERPKGSFSTLEIQRTEQGDSAMYLCASSLSGGPTDTQYFGPGTRLTVL.

This clonotype appeared a few times. The rearrangement uses TRBV5-1 and TRBJ2-2, with D possibly TRBD1 on 6 matching bases. The V end lost 5 bases, the J end lost 5 bases, and 13 bases lay between the germline ends. Per the germline V gene, CDR1 is SGHRS and CDR2 is YFSETQ. The CDR3 contains 14 residues. The CDR3 spells CASSPDSSTGELFF. Here the CDR3 DNA reads TGCGCCAGCAGTCCGGACAGCAGTACCGGGGAGCTGTTTTTT. Filled out from reference TRBV5-1 and TRBJ2-2, the complete variable domain reads KAGVTQTPRYLIKTRGQQVTLSCSPISGHRSVSWYQQTPGQGLQFLFEYFSETQRNKGNFPGRFSGRQFSNSRSEMNVSTLELGDSALYLCASSPDSSTGELFFGEGSRLTVL.

V and J are TRBV20-1 and TRBJ1-2; D not resolved. Germline V gene data show CDR1 as DFQATT and CDR2 as SNEGSKA (reference sequence). CDR3 length: 11 amino acids. The V and J ends lost 0 bases and 10 bases respectively, with 9 bases between them. CDR3 protein: CSARDPPNYTF. CDR3 sequence (DNA): TGCAGTGCTAGAGATCCTCCCAACTACACCTTC.

This clonotype was observed many times. The chain couples TRBV20-1 to TRBJ1-1; D may be TRBD1 (5 bases). V gave up 6 bases and J gave up 4 bases, with 15 bases separating them. This CDR3 region has 13 residues. Germline-derived CDR1 and CDR2 are DFQATT and SNEGSKA (reference sequence). CDR3 sequence (DNA): TGCAGTGCCCTCCGGGGGGAGAGCACTGAAGCTTTCTTT. Protein product: CSALRGESTEAFF.

This clonotype was counted at least ten times. V usage is TRBV12-3 or TRBV12-4 and J usage is TRBJ2-3; D call uncertain. Trimming cost V 4 bases and J 7 bases, with 9 bases left between them. The CDR3 runs 12 residues. CDR3 sequence (DNA): TGTGCCAGCAGTTGGGTGGGTAATACGCAGTATTTT. This codes for CASSWVGNTQYF.

The chain is built from TRBV20-1 and TRBJ1-2; D gene unclear. This CDR3 is 14 amino acids long. Germline lookup yields CDR1 DFQATT and CDR2 SNEGSKA (reference sequence). Trimming shortened V by 3 bases and J by 4 bases, and 15 bases separated the two germline ends. CDR3 bases: TGCAGTGCTAGTGACCCGATGGGTACCTATGGCTACACCTTC. It encodes CSASDPMGTYGYTF.

The V and J genes are TRBV3-1 and TRBJ2-2; D gene ambiguous. V lost 2 bases to trimming and J lost 6 bases, with 10 bases between them. CDR1 is LGHDT and CDR2 is YNNKEL in the germline V gene (reference sequence). The CDR3 loop spans 14 amino acids. CDR3 coding DNA: TGTGCCAGCAGCCAACGCCGGAGTTCCGGGGAGCTGTTTTTT. Translated: CASSQRRSSGELFF.

The J gene is TRBJ2-5, the V gene TRBV7-9; 7 nucleotides align to TRBD2. The CDR3 covers 15 residues. CDR1 is SEHNR, CDR2 FQNEAQ, per germline (reference sequence). The V gene end was trimmed by 1 base and the J gene end by 2 bases; junction bases not matched to a gene: 4. The CDR3 region is CASSLERGVQETQYF. The DNA for the CDR3 is TGTGCCAGCAGCTTAGAGCGGGGAGTTCAAGAGACCCAGTACTTC.

The chain links TRBV28 to TRBJ2-7, with D perhaps assigned TRBD1 or TRBD2 (7 bases each). CDR3 length: 13 residues. CDR1 and CDR2 from the germline V gene are MDHEN and SYDVKM. The ends were cut back, 6 bases at V and 7 bases at J, with 16 bases in the middle. The CDR3 nucleotides are TGTGCCAGCAGCCAAACAGGGGAGGGGGAGCAGTACTTC. This codes for CASSQTGEGEQYF. The variable domain in full, with the rest retrieved from reference TRBV28 and TRBJ2-7, is DVKVTQSSRYLVKRTGEKVFLECVQDMDHENMFWYRQDPGLGLRLIYFSYDVKMKEKGDIPEGYSVSREKKERFSLILESASTNQTSMYLCASSQTGEGEQYFGPGTRLTVT.

This clonotype appeared many times. This sequence joins TRBV4-3 and TRBJ2-1, with D unclear. The germline V gene has CDR1 LGHNA and CDR2 YSLEER. This CDR3 is 16 amino acids long. Trimming left V 0 bases short and J 2 bases short, with 11 bases between. Written as DNA, the CDR3 is TGCGCCAGCAGCCAAGATGGGGTTAGGGCCTACAATGAGCAGTTCTTC. This sequence encodes CASSQDGVRAYNEQFF.

This clonotype was counted a few times. The rearrangement links TRBV4-1 to TRBJ2-3; TRBD2 aligns across 8 bases. The CDR3 has 16 amino acids. V lost 3 bases, J lost 0 bases, and 5 bases stayed unmatched. Germline lookup yields CDR1 MGHRA and CDR2 YSYEKL. CDR3 in DNA: TGCGCCAGCAGCCAGGCGGGGGGTTTTAGCACAGATACGCAGTATTTT. It yields the protein CASSQAGGFSTDTQYF.

This chain links TRBV6-2 or TRBV6-3 with TRBJ1-5; the D is unclear. V lost 4 bases and J 2 bases, leaving 12 bases between the germline ends. The CDR3 is 15 residues long. Germline assignment: CDR1 MNHEY and CDR2 SVGEGT. The CDR3 protein is CASSFGGIGNQPQHF. The CDR3 nucleotides are TGTGCCAGCAGTTTCGGCGGGATCGGCAATCAGCCCCAGCATTTT.

The genes are TRBV7-2 and TRBJ1-5, with D hard to call. This CDR3 has 15 residues. Trimming took off 5 bases at V and 3 bases at J, with 14 bases between the two ends. CDR1 and CDR2 (germline): SGHTA, FQGNSA. The CDR3 here is CASSPPGLLNQPQHF. The CDR3 DNA reads as TGTGCCAGCAGCCCTCCGGGCCTTCTCAATCAGCCCCAGCATTTT.

The rearrangement links TRBV6-5 to TRBJ2-1; 9 bases are a match to TRBD1. The junction had 7 bases not matched to a gene; V was cut back by 5 bases and J by 5 bases. The CDR3 covers 15 residues. Per the germline V gene, CDR1 is MNHEY and CDR2 is SVGAGI. CDR3 in amino acids: CASSLDRGWNNEQFF. The CDR3 coding sequence is TGTGCCAGCAGTCTTGACAGGGGGTGGAACAATGAGCAGTTCTTC.

This clonotype was detected only a few times. V gene TRBV7-9 combines with J gene TRBJ2-7; D remains unclear. Germline CDR1 reads SEHNR; CDR2 reads FQNEAQ (reference sequence). The CDR3 extends over 16 amino acids. Trimming left V 1 base short and J 0 bases short, with 13 bases between. The CDR3 DNA reads as TGTGCCAGCAGCTTAGTTCCTCGGGCGAGCTCCTACGAGCAGTACTTC. It codes for CASSLVPRASSYEQYF.

This clonotype was recorded many times. The chain recombines TRBV28 with TRBJ2-7; 7 bases are shared with TRBD1. The CDR3 has 16 amino acids. Trimming cost V 7 bases and J 2 bases; bases outside gene matches: 14. Germline assignment: CDR1 MDHEN and CDR2 SYDVKM. DNA of the CDR3: TGTGCCAGCACCGCCAAACCGGGACAGCGGACCTACGAGCAGTACTTC. The encoded protein is CASTAKPGQRTYEQYF.

This clonotype was seen at least ten times. The V call is TRBV28, the J call TRBJ2-2; D not certain. Trimming left V 8 bases short and J 6 bases short, with 7 bases between. Germline V lookup: CDR1 MDHEN, CDR2 SYDVKM. The CDR3 has 11 residues. The CDR3 sequence: CASEGSGELFF. CDR3 DNA sequence: TGTGCCAGCGAAGGGTCCGGGGAGCTGTTTTTT. Combining the CDR3 with reference TRBV28 and TRBJ2-2 gives the whole variable domain DVKVTQSSRYLVKRTGEKVFLECVQDMDHENMFWYRQDPGLGLRLIYFSYDVKMKEKGDIPEGYSVSREKKERFSLILESASTNQTSMYLCASEGSGELFFGEGSRLTVL.

This clonotype was seen many times. The chain uses TRBV18 and TRBJ1-1, with D unclear. CDR3 length: 12 residues. Trimming took off 3 bases at V and 2 bases at J, with 4 bases between the two ends. Looked up from germline, CDR1 is KGHSH and CDR2 is LQKENI. The CDR3 region is CASSPGNTEAFF. The CDR3 region has the DNA TGTGCCAGCTCACCGGGTAACACTGAAGCTTTCTTT.

The V gene is TRBV7-2, the J gene TRBJ2-1; unclear D gene. V was shortened by 1 base and J by 0 bases, with 7 bases between the two germline ends. This CDR3 region has 15 residues. Germline V lookup: CDR1 SGHTA, CDR2 FQGNSA. In DNA form, the CDR3 reads TGTGCCAGCAGCTTAGTCGTCCTCTCCTACAATGAGCAGTTCTTC. It codes for CASSLVVLSYNEQFF.

This clonotype was found many times. The chain employs TRBV3-1 and TRBJ1-4; D gene uncertain. The CDR3 covers 16 residues. Germline CDR1 reads LGHDT; CDR2 reads YNNKEL (reference sequence). V shed 0 bases and J shed 8 bases, with 16 bases lying between them. For the CDR3, the DNA is TGTGCCAGCAGCCAAGAGGTCCATGCCCCCCTGGAAAAACTGTTTTTT. It specifies CASSQEVHAPLEKLFF.

The chain recombines TRBV7-2 with TRBJ1-1; D is ambiguous. V shed 1 base and J shed 12 bases, with 12 bases lying between them. The germline V gene has CDR1 SGHTA and CDR2 FQGNSA. This CDR3 region has 12 residues. For the CDR3, the DNA is TGTGCCAGCAGCTTAGGGCAGGTTACGACTTTCTTT. It codes for CASSLGQVTTFF.

This clonotype was counted at least ten times. V gene TRBV7-2 combines with J gene TRBJ2-3; 8 bases fit TRBD2. Germline CDR1 reads SGHTA; CDR2 reads FQGNSA. The CDR3 covers 17 residues. Trimming removed 4 bases from V and 0 bases from J; junction bases left unmatched: 9. The CDR3 loop is CASSSISGARSTDTQYF. CDR3 sequence (DNA): TGTGCCAGCAGCTCAATTAGCGGGGCCCGTAGCACAGATACGCAGTATTTT.

The sample holds many counts of this clonotype. The chain recombines TRBV11-2 with TRBJ1-2, with D tentatively TRBD1 (6 bases). The CDR3 runs 15 residues. V was clipped by 5 bases and J by 8 bases, with 21 bases between them. Germline CDR1 and CDR2: SGHAT and FQNNGV. The CDR3 is CASSPQGLGLGGYTF. The CDR3 DNA is TGTGCCAGCAGCCCACAGGGTCTGGGTTTAGGGGGCTACACCTTC.

V gene TRBV4-2 combines with J gene TRBJ2-1; D perhaps matches TRBD1 (6 bases). V was trimmed by 1 base and J by 0 bases, leaving 10 bases between them. The CDR3 length is 16 residues. Germline values: CDR1 LGHNA, CDR2 YNFKEQ. CDR3 DNA sequence: TGTGCCAGCAGCCAAGGGGAACAGGGCTCCTACAATGAGCAGTTCTTC. This gives the protein CASSQGEQGSYNEQFF.

This chain uses TRBV7-3 with TRBJ2-7; D might be TRBD1 (5 bases). V was cut by 1 base and J by 7 bases, with 14 bases left in between. The CDR3 totals 14 residues. The V gene's germline CDR1 is SGHTA and CDR2 FQGTGA. CDR3 loop: CASSLNGASREQYF. CDR3 nucleotides: TGTGCCAGCAGCTTAAATGGGGCTAGTAGGGAGCAGTACTTC.